These 14 T cell receptor beta chains came from one sample sequenced in a study of blood T cell repertoires in COVID-19. Sequencing was performed with immunoSEQ multiplex PCR; in TCRdb, only in-frame clones are kept and a portion is missing. The sample has about 180,000 clones; over 65% are singletons. Specimen: peripheral blood. These receptor sequences come from a person aged 65 to 79 with COVID-19, enrolled during active disease.

The chain carries TRBV7-2 and TRBJ2-2, with TRBD2 matching 10 bases. The V gene end was trimmed by 4 bases and the J gene end by 4 bases; junction bases not matched to a gene: 12. The CDR3 covers 18 residues. CDR1 and CDR2 (germline): SGHTA, FQGNSA. This CDR3 is CASSSPGGSGGFTGELFF. CDR3 bases: TGTGCCAGCAGCTCACCAGGAGGTAGCGGGGGGTTCACCGGGGAGCTGTTTTTT. The variable domain in full, completed from reference TRBV7-2 and TRBJ2-2, reads GAGVSQSPSNKVTEKGKDVELRCDPISGHTALYWYRQSLGQGLEFLIYFQGNSAPDKSGLPSDRFSAERTGGSVSTLTIQRTQQEDSAVYLCASSSPGGSGGFTGELFFGEGSRLTVL.

The chain has TRBV27 and TRBJ2-1; 16 positions match TRBD2. CDR1 is MNHEY and CDR2 is SMNVEV in the germline V gene (reference sequence). The V gene end was trimmed by 6 bases and the J gene end by 7 bases; junction bases not matched to a gene: 6. The CDR3 is 16 residues long. The CDR3 is CASREGLAGGPNEQFF. The CDR3 DNA sequence: TGTGCCAGCAGAGAGGGACTAGCGGGGGGGCCGAATGAGCAGTTCTTC.

The V and J genes are TRBV30 and TRBJ2-7; 12 bases fit TRBD2. Germline-derived CDR1 and CDR2 are GTSNPN and SVGIG (reference sequence). The trim removed 5 bases at V and 1 base at J, leaving 3 bases unmatched. This CDR3 region has 14 residues. CDR3 DNA sequence: TGTGCCTGGTCTGGACTAGCGGGATCCTACGAGCAGTACTTC. It encodes CAWSGLAGSYEQYF.

The chain links TRBV4-2 to TRBJ1-6; a weak D match, TRBD1 (5 bases). This CDR3 region has 16 residues. Germline values: CDR1 LGHNA, CDR2 YNFKEQ. V dropped 1 base and J dropped 7 bases, with 14 bases sitting between them. CDR3 nucleotides: TGTGCCAGCAGCCAAGGCGTGGGAGGACAAAATTCACCCCTCCACTTT. Encoded protein: CASSQGVGGQNSPLHF.

The rearrangement links TRBV7-3 to TRBJ2-3; 8 nucleotides align to TRBD2. CDR3 length: 13 residues. The V gene end was trimmed by 5 bases and the J gene end by 14 bases; junction bases not matched to a gene: 12. Germline V CDR1 and CDR2: SGHTA, FQGTGA. This chain's CDR3 is CASSPAGGYEGYF. CDR3 sequence (DNA): TGTGCCAGCAGCCCCGCGGGGGGCTACGAGGGGTATTTT. Complete variable domain (other parts from reference TRBV7-3 and TRBJ2-3): GAGVSQTPSNKVTEKGKYVELRCDPISGHTALYWYRQSLGQGPEFLIYFQGTGAADDSGLPNDRFFAVRPEGSVSTLKIQRTERGDSAVYLCASSPAGGYEGYFGPGTRLTVL.

V gene TRBV6-2 or TRBV6-3 combines with J gene TRBJ2-5; no clear D gene. Trimming cost V 6 bases and J 5 bases, with 13 bases left between them. The CDR3 has 13 amino acids. Germline V lookup: CDR1 MNHEY, CDR2 SVGEGT. CDR3 DNA: TGTGCCAGCAGCAGAGACCACGGGGAGACCCAGTACTTC. This encodes CASSRDHGETQYF.

DNA for the CDR3: TGTGCCAGCAGTTACTTCAGGACAGGAGTTAGCAATCAGCCCCAGCATTTT. Amino acids: CASSYFRTGVSNQPQHF. The chain links TRBV6-2 or TRBV6-3 to TRBJ1-5; 7 nucleotides match TRBD1. The CDR3 totals 17 residues. With 1 base clipped from V and 0 bases from J, the junction kept 6 bases outside the gene matches. CDR1 is MNHEY, CDR2 SVGEGT, per germline.

The V and J genes are TRBV12-3 or TRBV12-4 and TRBJ2-1; TRBD2 might be the D (5 bases). This CDR3 is built from 13 residues. V lost 6 bases, J lost 12 bases, and 18 bases lay in between. The DNA of the CDR3 is TGTGCCAGCAGACGGCGGGCCCCTGTATGGCAGTTCTTC. Its translation: CASRRRAPVWQFF.

The rearrangement uses TRBV3-1 (or the pseudogene TRBV3-2) and TRBJ1-1; D possibly corresponds to TRBD1 (5 bases). V lost 0 bases to trimming and J lost 3 bases, with 11 bases between them. The germline V gene has CDR1 LGHDT and CDR2 YNNKEL (reference sequence). The CDR3 runs 15 residues. In DNA, the CDR3 is TGTGCCAGCAGCCAAGAACCGGGGGAGTACACTGAAGCTTTCTTT. Its protein is CASSQEPGEYTEAFF.

The V gene is TRBV2, the J gene TRBJ2-7; possibly TRBD1 for D (5 bases). Germline-derived CDR1 and CDR2 are SNHLY and FYNNEI. CDR3 size: 13 residues. V lost 4 bases, J lost 5 bases, and 12 bases lay in between. The DNA for the CDR3 is TGTGCCAGCAGTGTGTGGGGCGGCGACGAGCAGTACTTC. Protein product: CASSVWGGDEQYF. Combining the CDR3 with reference TRBV2 and TRBJ2-7 gives the whole variable domain EPEVTQTPSHQVTQMGQEVILRCVPISNHLYFYWYRQILGQKVEFLVSFYNNEISEKSEIFDDQFSVERPDGSNFTLKIRSTKLEDSAMYFCASSVWGGDEQYFGPGTRLTVT.

The chain joins TRBV28 to TRBJ2-7; TRBD2 aligns across 7 bases. The V and J ends lost 6 bases and 5 bases, in that order; junction bases with no gene match: 10. Germline V gene sequence: CDR1 MDHEN, CDR2 SYDVKM. The CDR3 extends over 14 amino acids. The CDR3 DNA reads TGTGCCAGCAGAAGCGGGGTAAAGGGCCACGAGCAGTACTTC. It specifies CASRSGVKGHEQYF.

This clone was seen a handful of times. This rearrangement joins TRBV21-1 to TRBJ2-4; the table's D call, TRBD2, was not checked against the DNA. TRBV21-1 is a known pseudogene. CDR3 length equals 17 residues. The CDR3 nucleotides read TGTGCCAGCAGCAAAAAGGGACTAGCGGGAGCCAAAAACATTCAGTACTTC. It specifies CASSKKGLAGAKNIQYF.

The J gene is TRBJ2-1, the V gene TRBV6-5, with D perhaps matching TRBD1 (6 bases). Germline CDR1 is MNHEY and CDR2 is SVGAGI. The V end lost 5 bases, the J end lost 1 base, and 9 bases lay between the germline ends. The CDR3 loop spans 14 amino acids. The CDR3 sequence is CASSNGQSYNEQFF. CDR3 DNA sequence: TGTGCCAGCAGTAACGGACAGTCCTACAATGAGCAGTTCTTC.

This chain links TRBV5-1 with TRBJ1-4; possible D gene TRBD1, 6 bases. The CDR3 has 15 residues. Germline-derived CDR1 and CDR2 are SGHRS and YFSETQ. The germline V and J ends were trimmed by 3 bases and 1 base, with 10 bases remaining between them. CDR3 amino acids: CASSYLTGTNEKLFF. CDR3 nucleotide sequence: TGCGCCAGCAGCTACCTGACAGGAACTAATGAAAAACTGTTTTTT. The whole variable domain, filled in from reference TRBV5-1 and TRBJ1-4, reads KAGVTQTPRYLIKTRGQQVTLSCSPISGHRSVSWYQQTPGQGLQFLFEYFSETQRNKGNFPGRFSGRQFSNSRSEMNVSTLELGDSALYLCASSYLTGTNEKLFFGSGTQLSVL.